Each of the 32 T cell receptor beta chains below was sequenced from the same sample in a study of cytomegalovirus exposure and HLA in healthy donors. The PCR ran on 60 Vbeta and 13 Jbeta primers. Sequenced by immunoSEQ multiplex PCR; TCRdb stores in-frame clones only, minus some. The sample holds approximately 150,000 clones, roughly 67% seen once. The sequenced sample consisted of PBMCs. Receptor source: a woman under 30 in good health and CMV-seropositive.

The chain carries TRBV5-6 and TRBJ2-7; 11 nucleotides agree with TRBD1. With V trimmed by 3 bases and J by 12 bases, 5 bases remained unmatched. Germline-derived CDR1 and CDR2 are SGHDT and YYEEEE. The CDR3 sequence is 12 residues long. CDR3: CASSWRTGGPYF. The CDR3 DNA is TGTGCCAGCAGCTGGAGGACAGGGGGCCCGTACTTC.

This chain joins TRBV4-2 and TRBJ2-7; TRBD1 matches 10 bases. After removal of 4 bases from V and 7 bases from J, the junction contained 10 bases not matched to a gene. This CDR3 contains 15 residues. The germline V gene has CDR1 LGHNA and CDR2 YNFKEQ. The CDR3 coding sequence is TGTGCCAGCAGCCTTTACCGACAGGGGGCGGGTGAGCAGTACTTC. Protein: CASSLYRQGAGEQYF.

The rearrangement uses TRBV14 and TRBJ1-1; 11 bases map to TRBD1. The CDR3 has 17 residues. Germline values: CDR1 SGHDN, CDR2 FVKESK. The junction had 6 bases not matched to a gene; V was cut back by 0 bases and J by 3 bases. The CDR3, as DNA: TGTGCCAGCAGCCAAGATTTGGGGGACAGGGGGTACACTGAAGCTTTCTTT. This encodes CASSQDLGDRGYTEAFF.

This clone was detected only a few times. CDR3 bases: TGTGCCAGCAGCTCCAGACAGGGTCGTTTAGAACTGTTTTTT. Its protein is CASSSRQGRLELFF. This sequence joins TRBV5-6 and TRBJ1-4, with 7 positions matching TRBD1. CDR3 length: 14 amino acids. With 3 bases clipped from V and 12 bases from J, the junction kept 11 bases outside the gene matches. Germline V gene lookup returns CDR1 SGHDT and CDR2 YYEEEE.

This clone was detected once. This chain uses TRBV9 with TRBJ2-3; 8 nucleotides match TRBD2. Trimming removed 2 bases from V and 2 bases from J; junction bases left unmatched: 7. The CDR3 extends over 16 amino acids. Germline CDR1 and CDR2: SGDLS and YYNGEE. In DNA, the CDR3 is TGTGCCAGCAGCGTCCCTCGCGGGGGGATCACAGATACGCAGTATTTT. Translated, it gives CASSVPRGGITDTQYF.

The J gene is TRBJ1-1, the V gene TRBV7-2; D not resolved. CDR1 SGHTA and CDR2 FQGNSA come from the germline V gene. V dropped 2 bases and J dropped 1 base, with 8 bases sitting between them. The CDR3 totals 14 residues. In DNA, the CDR3 is TGTGCCAGCAGCTTATTTACGGGGAACACTGAAGCTTTCTTT. Protein product: CASSLFTGNTEAFF.

The rearrangement links TRBV5-6 to TRBJ2-5; 10 positions agree with TRBD1. J was trimmed by 11 bases and V by 4 bases; bases with no gene match: 11. This CDR3 comprises 14 residues. Germline V gene data show CDR1 as SGHDT and CDR2 as YYEEEE. CDR3 DNA: TGTGCCAGCAGCCTCCGGACAGGGGGGGGAGAGCAGTACTTC. It encodes CASSLRTGGGEQYF.

With respect to this clone: Mismatch with germline at one junction end may stem from a read error. The chain employs TRBV28 and TRBJ1-4; D is uncertain. Germline lookup yields CDR1 MDHEN and CDR2 SYDVKM. The CDR3 loop spans 15 amino acids. The CDR3 bases are TGTGCCCGCAGTGCCTCGGGGAAGGCTAATGAAAAACTGTTTTTT. Translated, it gives CARSASGKANEKLFF.

This clone was recorded a few times. The rearrangement links TRBV7-9 to TRBJ1-1; 7 bases agree with TRBD1. The CDR3 has 12 amino acids. Germline V gene sequence: CDR1 SEHNR, CDR2 FQNEAQ (reference sequence). Unmatched junction bases numbered 3, after V lost 5 bases and J lost 6 bases. CDR3 coding DNA: TGTGCCAGCAGCCCCCAGGGGGCTGAAGCTTTCTTT. The encoded protein is CASSPQGAEAFF.

This clone was observed once. The chain has TRBV11-3 and TRBJ2-2, with D maybe TRBD2 (6 bases). Germline V CDR1 and CDR2: SGHNT, YENEEA. The CDR3 runs 13 residues. The ends were cut back, 5 bases at V and 8 bases at J, with 12 bases in the middle. As DNA, the CDR3 is TGTGCCAGCAGCCGGATGGAGGGGGGGGAGCTGTTTTTT. It yields the protein CASSRMEGGELFF. Full variable domain (missing parts from reference TRBV11-3 and TRBJ2-2): EAGVVQSPRYKIIEKKQPVAFWCNPISGHNTLYWYLQNLGQGPELLIRYENEEAVDDSQLPKDRFSAERLKGVDSTLKIQPAELGDSAVYLCASSRMEGGELFFGEGSRLTVL.

V gene TRBV5-1 combines with J gene TRBJ2-1, with D possibly being TRBD1 (5 bases). The CDR3 contains 16 residues. CDR1 is SGHRS, CDR2 YFSETQ, per germline. The ends were cut back, 3 bases at V and 6 bases at J, with 19 bases in the middle. The CDR3, as DNA: TGCGCCAGCAGCTCGAGGATTGGGTCAGGGTCCAATGAGCAGTTCTTC. This gives the protein CASSSRIGSGSNEQFF.

Regarding this clone: Other DNA sequences in the sample encode the same CDR3. The chain uses TRBV27 and TRBJ1-6; TRBD1 is a possible D gene (6 bases). V lost 2 bases, J lost 0 bases, and 14 bases lay in between. CDR1 is MNHEY, CDR2 SMNVEV, per germline (reference sequence). There are 18 residues in the CDR3. The CDR3 spells CASSLLETGSSYNSPLHF. The CDR3 DNA reads as TGTGCCAGCAGTTTACTCGAGACAGGCAGCTCCTATAATTCACCCCTCCACTTT.

This clone was seen a handful of times. V gene TRBV7-6 combines with J gene TRBJ2-3; 9 nucleotides match TRBD2. V shed 5 bases, J shed 2 bases, and the junction held 14 bases outside the gene matches. Germline V gene data show CDR1 as SGHVS and CDR2 as FNYEAQ. The CDR3 extends over 18 amino acids. The CDR3 DNA reads as TGTGCCAGCAGCCCCAGCCCGAGCCTAGCGGGGCTCACAGATACGCAGTATTTT. Translation: CASSPSPSLAGLTDTQYF.

The chain has TRBV21-1 and TRBJ2-1; the table gives TRBD2 as D, unverified against the DNA. TRBV21-1 is a pseudogene segment. The CDR3 sequence is 13 residues long. Here the CDR3 reads CASRTSSYNEQFF. As DNA, the CDR3 is TGTGCCAGCAGGACTAGCAGTTACAATGAGCAGTTCTTC.

The chain uses TRBV14 and TRBJ2-2; D may be TRBD1 (5 bases). CDR3 length equals 17 residues. From germline, CDR1 is SGHDN and CDR2 FVKESK. V dropped 2 bases and J dropped 3 bases, with 16 bases sitting between them. The chain's CDR3 is CASSQPYGPRDTGELFF. The CDR3 DNA is TGTGCCAGCAGCCAACCTTACGGCCCCAGGGACACCGGGGAGCTGTTTTTT.

J is TRBJ2-5 and V is TRBV2; 7 bases are a match to TRBD2. The DNA end is a closer match to TRBJ2-7, so the J assignment may be wrong. Germline-derived CDR1 and CDR2 are SNHLY and FYNNEI. This CDR3 contains 14 residues. CDR3 protein: CASLPRGFIYEQYF. The CDR3 region has the DNA TGTGCCAGCCTCCCGCGGGGGTTTATCTACGAGCAGTACTTC.

There are a few counts of this clone. The chain recombines TRBV11-2 with TRBJ2-1; the D gene is possibly TRBD1 (6 bases). Trimming cost V 1 base and J 5 bases, with 12 bases left between them. This CDR3 spans 15 amino acids. Germline V gene sequence: CDR1 SGHAT, CDR2 FQNNGV. The CDR3 bases are TGTGCCAGCAGCTTAGGACAGGTGGGGAACAATGAGCAGTTCTTC. This gives the protein CASSLGQVGNNEQFF.

The chain employs TRBV5-1 and TRBJ2-1, with 10 bases that match TRBD2. CDR1 and CDR2 (germline): SGHRS, YFSETQ. The junction had 6 bases not matched to a gene; V was cut back by 0 bases and J by 9 bases. The CDR3 spans 15 residues. CDR3 protein: CASSLAQRGGGEQFF. The CDR3 DNA sequence: TGCGCCAGCAGCTTGGCCCAGCGGGGGGGCGGTGAGCAGTTCTTC.

V gene TRBV6-1 combines with J gene TRBJ1-5; 7 bases match TRBD1. CDR3 length equals 15 residues. Losses at the gene ends were 8 bases for V and 0 bases for J; bases not matched to a gene: 7. CDR1 and CDR2 (germline): MNHNS, SASEGT. CDR3 amino acids: CASSEGTASNQPQHF. The CDR3 coding sequence is TGTGCCAGCTCCGAGGGGACAGCTAGCAATCAGCCCCAGCATTTT.

To note about this clone: Other nucleotide sequences from this sample produce the same CDR3. This chain joins TRBV5-1 and TRBJ2-3; 8 nucleotides align to TRBD2. The V gene's germline CDR1 is SGHRS and CDR2 YFSETQ. The CDR3 extends over 16 amino acids. V was clipped by 2 bases and J by 2 bases; unmatched bases: 7. The CDR3 DNA sequence: TGCGCCAGCAGCTTAGTTGGCGGGGGGTTCACAGATACGCAGTATTTT. Its protein is CASSLVGGGFTDTQYF.

This clone was counted once. The chain has TRBV9 and TRBJ1-4, with D possibly being TRBD1 (5 bases). The CDR3 covers 15 residues. Trimming cost V 3 bases and J 6 bases, with 15 bases left between them. Looked up from germline, CDR1 is SGDLS and CDR2 is YYNGEE. The CDR3 nucleotides are TGTGCCAGCAGCGAGGGGTCATGGGGGGATGAAAAACTGTTTTTT. It specifies CASSEGSWGDEKLFF.

The rearrangement links TRBV6-7 to TRBJ2-1, with 8 nucleotides matching TRBD2. TRBV6-7 has ORF status, its function being uncertain. Trimming cost V 4 bases and J 4 bases; bases outside gene matches: 6. CDR3 size: 15 residues. CDR3 region: CASSLPGGGYNEQFF. CDR3 DNA sequence: TGTGCCAGCAGTTTGCCCGGGGGGGGGTACAATGAGCAGTTCTTC.

As DNA, the CDR3 is TGTGCCATCTACCGGGACAGGGGCGATGGCTACACCTTC. It yields the protein CAIYRDRGDGYTF. J is TRBJ1-2 and V is TRBV30; TRBD1 agrees at 10 bases. Germline assignment: CDR1 GTSNPN and CDR2 SVGIG (reference sequence). V was clipped by 8 bases and J by 6 bases; unmatched bases: 9. This CDR3 is 13 amino acids long.

The chain combines TRBV7-9 with TRBJ2-2; weak D call: TRBD1 (6 bases). CDR1 and CDR2 from the germline V gene are SEHNR and FQNEAQ (reference sequence). Between the trimmed V and J ends, which lost 4 bases and 2 bases, there was a span of 11 bases. The CDR3 contains 15 residues. The CDR3, as DNA: TGTGCCAGCAGCTCACACAGGGAAAACACCGGGGAGCTGTTTTTT. Amino acids: CASSSHRENTGELFF.

The chain employs TRBV18 and TRBJ1-1; TRBD1 is a possible D gene (5 bases). This CDR3 region has 16 residues. Germline V lookup: CDR1 KGHSH, CDR2 LQKENI. Trimming left V 1 base short and J 0 bases short, with 12 bases between. DNA for the CDR3: TGTGCCAGCTCACCACAACGACAGCTGATGAACACTGAAGCTTTCTTT. Translating it yields CASSPQRQLMNTEAFF.

This chain links TRBV6-5 with TRBJ2-2; D is perhaps TRBD2 (5 bases). Trimming took 8 bases from V and 5 from J, leaving 15 bases between them. There are 14 residues in the CDR3. Germline CDR1 and CDR2: MNHEY and SVGAGI. DNA of the CDR3: TGTGCCAGCCTTGGGAGTTCGGGGACCGGGGAGCTGTTTTTT. As protein: CASLGSSGTGELFF.

The rearrangement links TRBV25-1 to TRBJ2-2; the match to TRBD2 covers 8 bases. CDR1 MGHDK and CDR2 SYGVNS come from the germline V gene. The CDR3 length is 13 residues. V was clipped by 7 bases and J by 6 bases; unmatched bases: 4. DNA of the CDR3: TGTGCCAGCACGGGGGGGGGCGCCGGGGAGCTGTTTTTT. It yields the protein CASTGGGAGELFF.

This clone was seen more than once but under ten times. The chain joins TRBV29-1 to TRBJ2-5; 7 bases align to TRBD1. This CDR3 is built from 14 residues. Germline trimming cut 6 bases from V and 2 bases from J; bases unmatched to any gene: 9. Per germline, CDR1 SQVTM and CDR2 ANQGSEA. Written as DNA, the CDR3 is TGCAGCGTGACCCGGGACAGTATACAAGAGACCCAGTACTTC. This sequence encodes CSVTRDSIQETQYF.

The V call is TRBV6-5, the J call TRBJ2-5; maybe TRBD2 (6 bases). The germline gives CDR1 MNHEY, CDR2 SVGAGI. V lost 6 bases and J 5 bases, leaving 19 bases between the germline ends. There are 15 residues in the CDR3. The CDR3 DNA reads TGTGCCAGCAGCCCGGCCGGGACTTTAATGGAGACCCAGTACTTC. Its translation: CASSPAGTLMETQYF.

The rearrangement uses TRBV5-4 and TRBJ2-7, with D tentatively TRBD1 (6 bases). The CDR3 runs to 14 residues. In germline, CDR1 is SGHNT, CDR2 YYREEE (reference sequence). The germline V and J ends were trimmed by 4 bases and 2 bases, with 13 bases remaining between them. The CDR3 sequence: CASSPPGTTYEQYF. Here the CDR3 DNA reads TGTGCCAGCAGCCCGCCCGGGACAACCTACGAGCAGTACTTC. The full variable domain, completed using reference TRBV5-4 and TRBJ2-7, is ETGVTQSPTHLIKTRGQQVTLRCSSQSGHNTVSWYQQALGQGPQFIFQYYREEENGRGNFPPRFSGLQFPNYSSELNVNALELDDSALYLCASSPPGTTYEQYFGPGTRLTVT.

The chain is built from TRBV27 and TRBJ1-5, with TRBD1 identical over 8 bases. The CDR3 contains 15 residues. J gave up 2 bases and V 5 bases, and 5 bases lay outside the gene matches. Germline CDR1 is MNHEY and CDR2 is SMNVEV (reference sequence). CDR3 residues: CASSPQTGGNQPQHF. CDR3 sequence (DNA): TGTGCCAGCAGTCCCCAGACAGGGGGCAATCAGCCCCAGCATTTT.

This clone was counted only a few times. This rearrangement joins TRBV19 to TRBJ1-5, with D possibly TRBD1 on 5 matching bases. CDR1 is LNHDA, CDR2 SQIVND, per germline (reference sequence). The CDR3 loop spans 13 amino acids. Trimming took 6 bases from V and 7 from J, leaving 13 bases between them. CDR3 sequence (DNA): TGTGCCAGTAGAGACAGACGCATCCAGCCCCAGCATTTT. Translating it yields CASRDRRIQPQHF. The complete variable domain, with remaining parts taken from reference TRBV19 and TRBJ1-5, reads DGGITQSPKYLFRKEGQNVTLSCEQNLNHDAMYWYRQDPGQGLRLIYYSQIVNDFQKGDIAEGYSVSREKKESFPLTVTSAQKNPTAFYLCASRDRRIQPQHFGDGTRLSIL.